The sequence of this T cell receptor (beta chain) was determined in a study of OX40 agonist ivuxolimab in advanced cancers. Across the study: Patients received the agonistic anti-OX40 (CD134) antibody ivuxolimab. The patients received ivuxolimab by intravenous route every 2 weeks at 0.01 to 10 mg/kg. Study findings and constraints: Normalized T-cell clonal expansion was also low in a subset of nonresponders. Partial responders receiving 0.1-3.0 mg/kg showed among the lowest clonal expansion.

Between the trimmed V and J ends, which lost 4 bases and 4 bases, there was a span of 13 bases. The CDR3 runs 15 residues. From germline, CDR1 is MGHRA and CDR2 YSYEKL. Sequencing was performed with immunoSEQ multiplex PCR; in TCRdb, only in-frame clones are kept and a portion is missing. Here the sample spans tens of thousands of clones, about 91% being singletons. As regards this clone: Its antigen is not known.

The chain joins TRBV4-1 to TRBJ2-2; D remains ambiguous. Sequenced here: CD4+ or CD8+ T cells sorted from blood, sampled in a trial of the OX40 agonist ivuxolimab. The receptor's source is an adult with an advanced solid tumor such as melanoma, head and neck, liver or kidney cancer. The chain's CDR3 is CASSLGMVGTGELFF. DNA for the CDR3: TGCGCCAGCAGCCTAGGGATGGTCGGCACCGGGGAGCTGTTTTTT.